This T cell receptor (beta chain) was captured in a study of blood T cell repertoires in COVID-19. Study-wide context: Spain, Italy and the United States supplied samples that represented acute and convalescent COVID-19.

Ages ranged from about 18 to 89 years, with residence in 20 to 30 US areas. Either two negative PCRs, clearance, or symptom resolution qualified Cohort 3 donors as recovered. The table came from immunoSEQ multiplex PCR; TCRdb's copy has only in-frame clones and leaves some out. The sample lists some 340,000 clones, roughly 80% seen once, with about 5.4% in the top ten. Sequenced input: PBMCs or T cells enriched from blood (not recorded which). The clonotype originates from a woman between 50 and 59 years old who had recovered from COVID-19.

In nucleotides, the CDR3 is TGTGCCAGCAGCCTAGGGAGTGCAGGGCTCAACTATGGCTACACCTTC. Its protein is CASSLGSAGLNYGYTF. The genes are TRBV7-2 and TRBJ1-2; TRBD1 might be the D (5 bases). This CDR3 has 16 residues. V dropped 5 bases and J dropped 2 bases, with 18 bases sitting between them. The germline V gene encodes CDR1 SGHTA and CDR2 FQGNSA.